The subject of this entry is one T cell receptor (beta chain). The antigen is undetermined. The data derive from a study of cytomegalovirus exposure and HLA in healthy donors. The study, taken as a whole, reports: A later analysis found TCR association rates differed by HLA locus, highest for DRB1 and lowest for HLA-C. In terms of immune exposure information, only CMV serostatus was available.

The primer mix had 60 Vbeta and 13 Jbeta primers. Assay: immunoSEQ multiplex PCR; the TCRdb copy retains only in-frame clones and omits some. Of about 60,000 clones in the sample, 87% were seen once. It was healthy bone marrow donors who served as donors. The CDR3 is made up of 15 amino acids. In germline, CDR1 is MNHNS, CDR2 SASEGT. J was trimmed by 8 bases and V by 3 bases; bases with no gene match: 8. The TCR was taken from a man in his late teens or twenties in good health and CMV-seronegative. This chain uses TRBV6-1 with TRBJ1-3; 9 bases match TRBD1. Sequenced input: PBMCs. Here the CDR3 reads CASSDPGQGFDTIYF. CDR3 bases: TGTGCCAGCAGTGATCCTGGACAGGGGTTTGACACCATATATTTT.